This T cell receptor (beta chain) emerged from a study of tumor-infiltrating lymphocytes in primary liver carcinoma. Broader study findings: The proportion of top clones found throughout all five tumor regions was only about 8-25%.

Without any cell sorting, roughly 18-30 mg of bulk tissue yielded co-extracted RNA and DNA. Whichever tumor sample was examined, it had over 90% viable tumor cells. In regard to this clonotype: Its antigen remains unidentified. Sequence at one end of the junction differs from germline and may be a read error.

From roughly 0.5 ug total RNA, TCR beta cDNA was generated with a primer in the constant region. For TCR beta, libraries were produced by three nested multiplex PCR rounds using slightly modified ARM-PCR. PCR rounds one and two used TRBV1-TRBV30 forward primers with a C-beta reverse primer for about 11 cycles each. Each CDR3 protein is one row after TCRdb ran MiXCR on the multiplex PCR reads. Altogether just under 55,000 distinct CDR3 sequences are present, about 68% being singletons, with the ten largest covering under 30%. The germline CDR1 and CDR2 sequences are SQVTM and ANQGSEA. This CDR3 comprises 13 residues.

J is TRBJ2-5 and V is TRBV29-1; D unresolved. The specimen sequenced was liver tumor tissue from sampling region 2. The subset denotes: tumor region T2, inferior pole. The sequence came from a man aged 40-55 years with primary liver carcinoma and hepatitis B virus infection. The CDR3 DNA sequence: TGCAGTGTTGGTGGGATGGCCACTGAGACCCAGTACTTC. Its translation: CSVGGMATETQYF.